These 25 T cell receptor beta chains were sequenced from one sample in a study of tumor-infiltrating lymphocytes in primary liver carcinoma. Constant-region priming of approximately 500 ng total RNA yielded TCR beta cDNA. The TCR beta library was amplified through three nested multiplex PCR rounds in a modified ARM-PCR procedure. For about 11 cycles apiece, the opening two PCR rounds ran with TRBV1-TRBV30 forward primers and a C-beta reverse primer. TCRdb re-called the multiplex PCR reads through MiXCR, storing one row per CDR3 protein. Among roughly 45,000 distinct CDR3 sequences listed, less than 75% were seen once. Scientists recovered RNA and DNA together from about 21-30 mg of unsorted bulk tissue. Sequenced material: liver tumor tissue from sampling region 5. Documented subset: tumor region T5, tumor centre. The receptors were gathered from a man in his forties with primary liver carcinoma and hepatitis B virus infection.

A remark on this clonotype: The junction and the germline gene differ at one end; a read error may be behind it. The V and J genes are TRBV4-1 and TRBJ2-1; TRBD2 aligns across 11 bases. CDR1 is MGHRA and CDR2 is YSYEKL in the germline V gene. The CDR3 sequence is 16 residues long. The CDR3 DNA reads TGCACCAGCATCCAATCCGGGACTAGCGGTGACAATGAGCAGTTATTC. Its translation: CTSIQSGTSGDNEQLF.

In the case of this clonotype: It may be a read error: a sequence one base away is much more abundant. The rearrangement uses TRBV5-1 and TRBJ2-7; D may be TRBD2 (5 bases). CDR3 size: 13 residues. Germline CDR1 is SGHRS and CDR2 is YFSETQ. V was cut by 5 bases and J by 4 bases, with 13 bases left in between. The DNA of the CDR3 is TGCGCCAGCAGGCCCACTAGGGAATACGAGCAGTACTTC. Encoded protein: CASRPTREYEQYF.

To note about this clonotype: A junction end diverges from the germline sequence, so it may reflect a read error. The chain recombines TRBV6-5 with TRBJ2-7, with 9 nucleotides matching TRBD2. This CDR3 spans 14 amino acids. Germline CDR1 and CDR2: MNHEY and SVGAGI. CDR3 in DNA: TGTGCCTCCAGGCCTGAGGGACTAGCCAACGAACAGCACTTC. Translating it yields CASRPEGLANEQHF.

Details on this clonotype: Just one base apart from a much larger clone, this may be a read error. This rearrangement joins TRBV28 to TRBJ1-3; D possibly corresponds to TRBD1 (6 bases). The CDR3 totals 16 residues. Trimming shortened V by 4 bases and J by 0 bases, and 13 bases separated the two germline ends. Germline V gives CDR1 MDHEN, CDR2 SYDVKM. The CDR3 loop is CASSSARTASGNTIYF. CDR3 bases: TGTGCCAGCAGTTCAGCCCGGACAGCCTCTGGAAACACCATATATTTT. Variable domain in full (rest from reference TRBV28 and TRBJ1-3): DVKVTQSSRYLVKRTGEKVFLECVQDMDHENMFWYRQDPGLGLRLIYFSYDVKMKEKGDIPEGYSVSREKKERFSLILESASTNQTSMYLCASSSARTASGNTIYFGEGSWLTVV.

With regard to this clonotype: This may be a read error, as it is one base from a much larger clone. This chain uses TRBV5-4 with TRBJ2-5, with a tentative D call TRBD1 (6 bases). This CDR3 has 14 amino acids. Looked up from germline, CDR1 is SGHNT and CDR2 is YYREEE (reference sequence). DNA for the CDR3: TGTACCAGCAGCTCTGGACAGCGCCAAGAGACCCAGTACTTC. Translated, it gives CTSSSGQRQETQYF.

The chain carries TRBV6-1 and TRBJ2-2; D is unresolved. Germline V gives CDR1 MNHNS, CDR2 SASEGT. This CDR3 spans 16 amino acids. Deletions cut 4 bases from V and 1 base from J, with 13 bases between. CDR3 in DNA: TGTGCCAGCAGTGTTATCAGACATGAGAACACCGGGGAGCTGTTTTTT. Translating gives CASSVIRHENTGELFF.

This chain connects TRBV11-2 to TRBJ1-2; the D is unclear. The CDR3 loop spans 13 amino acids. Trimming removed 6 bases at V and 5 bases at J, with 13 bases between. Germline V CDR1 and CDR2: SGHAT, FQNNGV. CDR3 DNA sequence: TGTGCCAGCAGTTCCTGGACGGAATATGGCTACACCTTC. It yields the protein CASSSWTEYGYTF.

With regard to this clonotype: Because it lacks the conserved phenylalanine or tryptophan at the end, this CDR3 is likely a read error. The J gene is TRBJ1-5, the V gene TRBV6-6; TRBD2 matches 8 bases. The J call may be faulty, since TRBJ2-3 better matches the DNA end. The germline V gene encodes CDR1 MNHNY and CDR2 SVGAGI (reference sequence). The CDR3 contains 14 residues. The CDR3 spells CASSSSGGGQPQYS. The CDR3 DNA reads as TGTGCCAGCAGCTCCTCGGGGGGGGGTCAGCCCCAGTATTCT.

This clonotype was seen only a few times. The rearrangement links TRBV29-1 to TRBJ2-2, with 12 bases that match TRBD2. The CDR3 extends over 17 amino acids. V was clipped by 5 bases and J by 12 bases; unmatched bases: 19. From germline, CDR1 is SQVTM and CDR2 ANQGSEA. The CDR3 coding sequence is TGCAGCGTTCTAGCGGGAGGGCCCGCCGTGTACACAGGGAAGCTGTTTTTT. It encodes CSVLAGGPAVYTGKLFF.

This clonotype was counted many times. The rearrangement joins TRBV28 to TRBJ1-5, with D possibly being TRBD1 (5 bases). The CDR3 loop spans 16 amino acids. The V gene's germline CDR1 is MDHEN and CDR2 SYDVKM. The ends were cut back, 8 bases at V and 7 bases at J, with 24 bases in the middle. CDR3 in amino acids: CASQLIPGGLDQPQHF. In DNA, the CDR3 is TGTGCCAGCCAACTAATCCCGGGGGGTTTAGACCAGCCCCAGCATTTT.

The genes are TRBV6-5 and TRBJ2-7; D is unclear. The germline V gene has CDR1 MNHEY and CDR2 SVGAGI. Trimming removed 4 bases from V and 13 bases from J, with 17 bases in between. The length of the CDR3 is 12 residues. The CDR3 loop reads CASSFEVGRHYF. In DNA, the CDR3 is TGTGCCAGCAGTTTCGAGGTTGGTCGGCATTACTTC.

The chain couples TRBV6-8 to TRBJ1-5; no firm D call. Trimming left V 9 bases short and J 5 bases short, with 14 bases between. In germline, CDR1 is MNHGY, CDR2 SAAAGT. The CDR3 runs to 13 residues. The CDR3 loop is CASAREGDQPQHF. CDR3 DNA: TGTGCCAGTGCTCGGGAGGGAGATCAGCCCCAGCATTTT.

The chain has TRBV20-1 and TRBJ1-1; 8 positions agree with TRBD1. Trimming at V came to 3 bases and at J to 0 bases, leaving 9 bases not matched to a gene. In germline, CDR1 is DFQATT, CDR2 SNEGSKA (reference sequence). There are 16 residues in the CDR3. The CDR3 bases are TGCAGTGCTAGTGATCTGGACAGGGCAATGAACACTGAAGCTTTCTTT. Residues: CSASDLDRAMNTEAFF.

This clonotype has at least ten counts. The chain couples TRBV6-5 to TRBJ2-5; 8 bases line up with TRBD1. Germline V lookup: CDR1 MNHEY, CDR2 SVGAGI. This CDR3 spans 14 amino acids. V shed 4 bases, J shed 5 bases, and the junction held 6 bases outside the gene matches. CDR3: CASSSYTGGETQYF. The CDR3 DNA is TGTGCCAGCAGTTCATATACAGGGGGGGAGACCCAGTACTTC.

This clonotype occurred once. The CDR3 DNA follows: TGTGCCATCAGGGAAGGGACTAGCGAAGCCTACGAGCAGTACTTC. Its protein is CAIREGTSEAYEQYF. The chain joins TRBV10-3 to TRBJ2-7; 10 positions agree with TRBD2. The CDR3 is 15 amino acids. Germline V gene sequence: CDR1 ENHRY, CDR2 SYGVKD. J lost 2 bases, V lost 6 bases, and 7 bases had no gene match.

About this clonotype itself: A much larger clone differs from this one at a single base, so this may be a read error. The CDR3 nucleotides read TGCGCCTGCAGCTTGGCCGGAACGAACACCGGGGAGCTGTTTTTT. This gives the protein CACSLAGTNTGELFF. The gene calls are TRBV5-1 and TRBJ2-2; D unclear. The germline CDR1 and CDR2 sequences are SGHRS and YFSETQ. CDR3 length equals 15 residues.

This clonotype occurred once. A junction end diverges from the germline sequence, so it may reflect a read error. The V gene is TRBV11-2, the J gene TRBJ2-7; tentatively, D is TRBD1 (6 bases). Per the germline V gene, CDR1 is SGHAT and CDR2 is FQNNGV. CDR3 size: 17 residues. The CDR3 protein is CASSIDQPEQGSYERYF. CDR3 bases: TGTGCCAGCAGCATCGACCAGCCGGAACAGGGAAGCTACGAGCGGTACTTC.

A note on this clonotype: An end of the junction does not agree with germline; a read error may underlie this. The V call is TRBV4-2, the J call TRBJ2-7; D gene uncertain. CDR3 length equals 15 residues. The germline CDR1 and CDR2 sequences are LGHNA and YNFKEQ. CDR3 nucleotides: TGTGCCAACAGCCAAGAACGGAGAAGATCCTACGAGCAGTACTTC. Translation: CANSQERRRSYEQYF.

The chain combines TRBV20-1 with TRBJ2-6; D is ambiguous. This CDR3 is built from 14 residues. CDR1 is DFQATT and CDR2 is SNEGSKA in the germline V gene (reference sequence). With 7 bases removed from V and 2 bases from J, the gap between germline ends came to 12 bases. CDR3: CSGVRLTGANVLTF. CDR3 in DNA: TGCAGTGGGGTCAGGCTGACTGGGGCCAACGTCCTGACTTTC.

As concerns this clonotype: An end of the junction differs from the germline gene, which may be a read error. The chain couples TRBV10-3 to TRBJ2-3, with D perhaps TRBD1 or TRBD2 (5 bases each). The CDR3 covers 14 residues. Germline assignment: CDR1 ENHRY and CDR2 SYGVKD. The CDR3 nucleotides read TGCGCCATCAGTGAGGATAGCGTGGGGGATACGAAGTATTTT. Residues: CAISEDSVGDTKYF.

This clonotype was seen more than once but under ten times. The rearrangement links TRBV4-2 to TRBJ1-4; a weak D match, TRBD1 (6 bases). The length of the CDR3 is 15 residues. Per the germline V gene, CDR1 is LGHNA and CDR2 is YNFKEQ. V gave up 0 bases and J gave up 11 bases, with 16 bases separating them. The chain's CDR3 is CASSQDQGSGEKLFF. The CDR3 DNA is TGTGCCAGCAGCCAAGACCAGGGGTCCGGTGAGAAACTGTTTTTT.

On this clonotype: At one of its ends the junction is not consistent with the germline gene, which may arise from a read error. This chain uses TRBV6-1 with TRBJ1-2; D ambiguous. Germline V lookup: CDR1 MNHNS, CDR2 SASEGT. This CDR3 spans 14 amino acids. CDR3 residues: CASSVKQAIYGHTF. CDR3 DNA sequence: TGTGCCAGCAGTGTGAAGCAAGCTATCTATGGCCACACATTC.

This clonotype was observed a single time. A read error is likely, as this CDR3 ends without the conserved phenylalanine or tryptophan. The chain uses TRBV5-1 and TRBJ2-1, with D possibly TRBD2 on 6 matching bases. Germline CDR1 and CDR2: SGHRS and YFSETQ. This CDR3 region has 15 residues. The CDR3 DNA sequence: TGCGCCAGCAGCCTCTTCGGGGGAGGTATAAATGAACAGTTCTCC. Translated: CASSLFGGGINEQFS.

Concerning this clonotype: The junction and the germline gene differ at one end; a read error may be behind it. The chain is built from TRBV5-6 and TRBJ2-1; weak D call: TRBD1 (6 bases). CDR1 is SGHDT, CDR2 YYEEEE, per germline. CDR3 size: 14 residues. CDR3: CAGSLVDSDNEQSF. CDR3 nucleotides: TGTGCCGGCAGCTTGGTGGACAGCGACAATGAGCAGTCCTTC.

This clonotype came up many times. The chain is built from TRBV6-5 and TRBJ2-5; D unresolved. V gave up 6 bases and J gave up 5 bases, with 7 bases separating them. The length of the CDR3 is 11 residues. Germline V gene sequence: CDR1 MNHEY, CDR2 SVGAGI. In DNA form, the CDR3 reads TGTGCCAGCAGCGCTGGGGAGACCCAGTACTTC. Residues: CASSAGETQYF.